This passage covers 20 T cell receptor beta chains from one sample sequenced in a study of blood T cells in healthy people across ages. A second PCR of about 7 to 12 cycles used a sample-barcoded 5' primer and a J-beta primer mix. One entry per CDR3 protein, called by TCRdb with MiXCR from the 5' RACE reads. The table lists 650,000 to 800,000 distinct CDR3 sequences, more than 40% of them singletons. Material for sequencing was blood. The receptors stem from a man in his sixties in good health.

V usage is TRBV10-2 and J usage is TRBJ1-6; 7 positions agree with TRBD1. The CDR3 extends over 15 amino acids. V trimming: 7 bases; J trimming: 9 bases; junction bases outside the gene matches: 12. The germline CDR1 and CDR2 sequences are WSHSY and SAAADI. This CDR3 reads CASTDRELFGSPLHF. The CDR3, as DNA: TGCGCCAGCACCGACAGGGAATTATTCGGTTCACCCCTCCACTTT.

This clonotype was seen a handful of times. CDR3 sequence (DNA): TGTGCCAGCAGCCAAGGTGGCAGTAACTATGGCTACACCTTC. It is translated as CASSQGGSNYGYTF. This sequence joins TRBV14 and TRBJ1-2; D is unclear. Germline assignment: CDR1 SGHDN and CDR2 FVKESK. The CDR3 has 14 amino acids. Trimming took off 1 base at V and 1 base at J, with 7 bases between the two ends. Complete variable domain (other parts from reference TRBV14 and TRBJ1-2): EAGVTQFPSHSVIEKGQTVTLRCDPISGHDNLYWYRRVMGKEIKFLLHFVKESKQDESGMPNNRFLAERTGGTYSTLKVQPAELEDSGVYFCASSQGGSNYGYTFGSGTRLTVV.

As for this clonotype: A much larger clone differs by one base, so this may be a read error. The J gene is TRBJ2-3, the V gene TRBV12-3 or TRBV12-4, with unresolved D. The CDR3 contains 11 residues. The CDR3: CASTRTDTRYF. DNA of the CDR3: TGTGCCAGTACCCGCACAGATACGCGGTATTTT.

This chain connects TRBV4-2 to TRBJ2-1; D uncertain. Germline V lookup: CDR1 LGHNA, CDR2 YNFKEQ. There are 17 residues in the CDR3. Trimming took off 0 bases at V and 0 bases at J, with 12 bases between the two ends. CDR3 DNA sequence: TGTGCCAGCAGCCAAGAGGCAGTGGGCGACTCCTACAATGAGCAGTTCTTC. Translated, it gives CASSQEAVGDSYNEQFF.

This clonotype was found once. The chain links TRBV30 to TRBJ2-3, with D unresolved. The germline CDR1 and CDR2 sequences are GTSNPN and SVGIG (reference sequence). The CDR3 has 15 residues. Trimming left V 5 bases short and J 2 bases short, with 17 bases between. CDR3 nucleotides: TGTGCCTGGGTCGGATGGGGTCAAAACACAGATACGCAGTATTTT. This encodes CAWVGWGQNTDTQYF.

Turning to this clonotype: This may stem from a read error, because a much larger clone lies one nucleotide away. V is TRBV3-1 and J is TRBJ2-1; D not certain. The CDR3 consists of 14 residues. Germline V gene sequence: CDR1 LGHDT, CDR2 YNNKEL (reference sequence). The CDR3 region is CVSTVGLSYNEQFF. The CDR3 DNA reads as TGTGTCAGCACCGTAGGGCTGTCCTACAATGAGCAGTTCTTC.

This clonotype was seen at least ten times. The V gene is TRBV11-3, the J gene TRBJ2-7; TRBD1 matches 7 bases. From germline, CDR1 is SGHNT and CDR2 YENEEA. The CDR3 has 17 amino acids. Trimming removed 4 bases from V and 4 bases from J; junction bases left unmatched: 16. CDR3 protein: CASSSRGTGGPVYEQYF. The CDR3 DNA sequence: TGTGCCAGCAGCTCCAGGGGGACGGGCGGGCCCGTTTACGAGCAGTACTTC.

Worth noting for this clonotype: A clone one base away is much larger, so this may be a read error. For the CDR3, the DNA is TGTGCCAGCAGCTTTCCGGCCTCGAACACTGGAGCTTTCTTT. This sequence encodes CASSFPASNTGAFF. The chain combines TRBV7-9 with TRBJ1-1; D ambiguous. The CDR3 has 14 amino acids. The germline V gene has CDR1 SEHNR and CDR2 FQNEAQ (reference sequence).

In its sample, this clonotype was seen many times. The V and J genes are TRBV11-2 and TRBJ2-7, with D possibly matching TRBD2 (7 bases). The CDR3 runs 15 residues. V lost 0 bases and J 2 bases, leaving 11 bases between the germline ends. Germline V gives CDR1 SGHAT, CDR2 FQNNGV. In nucleotides, the CDR3 is TGTGCCAGCAGCTTAGATGGGGGGGGCCCCTACGAGCAGTACTTC. Translated: CASSLDGGGPYEQYF.

CDR3: CASSGGISYQPQHF. CDR3 bases: TGTGCCAGCAGCGGAGGTATATCCTATCAGCCCCAGCATTTT. The gene calls are TRBV9 and TRBJ1-5; D not certain. The CDR3 spans 14 residues. Germline CDR1 SGDLS, CDR2 YYNGEE. Trimming pared 3 bases from V and 5 bases from J, leaving 12 bases between.

The chain is built from TRBV7-8 and TRBJ2-1; 9 bases match TRBD2. This CDR3 is built from 15 residues. Germline-derived CDR1 and CDR2 are SGHVS and FQNEAQ. V lost 5 bases, J lost 6 bases, and 8 bases stayed unmatched. The CDR3 sequence is CASSPPGLARNEQFF. CDR3 DNA: TGTGCCAGCAGCCCCCCGGGACTAGCTCGCAATGAGCAGTTCTTC.

V usage is TRBV5-1 and J usage is TRBJ2-6; D not certain. V was shortened by 0 bases and J by 0 bases, with 7 bases between the two germline ends. Per germline, CDR1 SGHRS and CDR2 YFSETQ. The length of the CDR3 is 16 residues. The CDR3: CASSLATTSGANVLTF. CDR3 DNA sequence: TGCGCCAGCAGCTTGGCGACAACCTCTGGGGCCAACGTCCTGACTTTC.

The chain uses TRBV7-3 and TRBJ2-2; D may be TRBD1 (5 bases). The CDR3 totals 15 residues. The germline gives CDR1 SGHTA, CDR2 FQGTGA. V was cut by 4 bases and J by 0 bases, with 9 bases left in between. CDR3 residues: CASSSQASNTGELFF. The CDR3 bases are TGTGCCAGCAGCTCACAGGCTTCGAACACCGGGGAGCTGTTTTTT.

The chain carries TRBV20-1 and TRBJ2-7; the D is unclear. The J call could be wrong; TRBJ2-4 is a better fit for the DNA end. Germline CDR1 is DFQATT and CDR2 is SNEGSKA (reference sequence). The length of the CDR3 is 14 residues. For the CDR3, the DNA is TGCAGTGCTAGAGATCGAACAACTGGGAACATTCAGTACTTC. Translating gives CSARDRTTGNIQYF.

In its sample, this clonotype was seen many times. This may arise from a read error, as a much more abundant clone is one base away. The chain employs TRBV7-2 and TRBJ2-1; 11 bases agree with TRBD1. Judging by the DNA end, TRBJ2-7 fits better; the J call may be wrong. The CDR3 loop spans 16 amino acids. Germline lookup yields CDR1 SGHTA and CDR2 FQGNSA. CDR3 protein: CASSTRTGGLYNEQYF. CDR3 nucleotide sequence: TGTGCCAGCAGCACCAGGACAGGGGGCTTGTACAATGAGCAGTACTTC.

The V gene is TRBV10-3, the J gene TRBJ2-1, with TRBD1 as a possible D gene (6 bases). Looked up from germline, CDR1 is ENHRY and CDR2 is SYGVKD. This CDR3 comprises 15 residues. V lost 0 bases, J lost 2 bases, and 8 bases lay in between. The CDR3 loop reads CAISESTGPYNEQFF. CDR3 bases: TGTGCCATCAGTGAGTCGACAGGCCCCTACAATGAGCAGTTCTTC.

In its sample, this clonotype was seen once. The V gene is TRBV7-9, the J gene TRBJ2-1, with D possibly TRBD2 on 6 matching bases. The V gene's germline CDR1 is SEHNR and CDR2 FQNEAQ (reference sequence). Deletions cut 5 bases from V and 6 bases from J, with 14 bases between. This CDR3 contains 14 residues. The CDR3: CASSGEAGRNEQFF. CDR3 in DNA: TGTGCCAGCAGCGGGGAGGCAGGTCGCAATGAGCAGTTCTTC.

This chain connects TRBV12-3 or TRBV12-4 to TRBJ2-5, with TRBD1 matching 8 bases. This CDR3 contains 12 residues. V trimming: 3 bases; J trimming: 8 bases; junction bases outside the gene matches: 2. CDR3 region: CASSLDRVTQYF. CDR3 nucleotide sequence: TGTGCCAGCAGTTTGGACAGGGTAACCCAGTACTTC.

This clonotype came up a few times. The V call is TRBV7-9, the J call TRBJ1-5, with 7 positions matching TRBD1. The trim removed 4 bases at V and 3 bases at J, leaving 6 bases unmatched. The CDR3 length is 15 residues. The germline V gene has CDR1 SEHNR and CDR2 FQNEAQ (reference sequence). In nucleotides, the CDR3 is TGTGCCAGCAGCTCCGGGACAGCAGACAATCAGCCCCAGCATTTT. Translation: CASSSGTADNQPQHF.

This clonotype showed up just a few times. V and J are TRBV18 and TRBJ2-7, with D perhaps matching TRBD1 (5 bases). This CDR3 region has 14 residues. Trimming removed 3 bases from V and 0 bases from J, with 9 bases in between. Per germline, CDR1 KGHSH and CDR2 LQKENI. The CDR3 DNA is TGTGCCAGCTCACCGACAGCCAGCTCCTACGAGCAGTACTTC. Amino acids: CASSPTASSYEQYF. Combining the CDR3 with reference TRBV18 and TRBJ2-7 gives the whole variable domain NAGVMQNPRHLVRRRGQEARLRCSPMKGHSHVYWYRQLPEEGLKFMVYLQKENIIDESGMPKERFSAEFPKEGPSILRIQQVVRGDSAAYFCASSPTASSYEQYFGPGTRLTVT.